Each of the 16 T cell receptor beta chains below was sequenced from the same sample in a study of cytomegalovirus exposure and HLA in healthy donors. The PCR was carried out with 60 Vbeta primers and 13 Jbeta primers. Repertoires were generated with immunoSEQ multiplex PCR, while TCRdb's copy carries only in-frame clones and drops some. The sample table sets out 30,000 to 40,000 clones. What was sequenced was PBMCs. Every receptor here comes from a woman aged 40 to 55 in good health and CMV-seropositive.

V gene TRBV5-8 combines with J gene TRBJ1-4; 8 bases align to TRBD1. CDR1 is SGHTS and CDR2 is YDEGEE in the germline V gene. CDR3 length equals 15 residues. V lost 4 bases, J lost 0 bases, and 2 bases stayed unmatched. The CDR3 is CASSPGQATNEKLFF. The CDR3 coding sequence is TGTGCCAGCAGCCCGGGACAGGCAACTAATGAAAAACTGTTTTTT. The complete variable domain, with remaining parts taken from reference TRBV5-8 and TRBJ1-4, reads EAGVTQSPTHLIKTRGQQATLRCSPISGHTSVYWYQQALGLGLQFLLWYDEGEERNRGNFPPRFSGRQFPNYSSELNVNALELEDSALYLCASSPGQATNEKLFFGSGTQLSVL.

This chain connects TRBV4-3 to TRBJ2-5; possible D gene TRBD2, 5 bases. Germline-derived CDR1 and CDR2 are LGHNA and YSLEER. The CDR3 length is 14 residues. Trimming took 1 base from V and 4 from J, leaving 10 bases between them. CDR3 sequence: CASSQVRGAETQYF. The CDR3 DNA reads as TGCGCCAGCAGCCAAGTACGGGGTGCAGAGACCCAGTACTTC.

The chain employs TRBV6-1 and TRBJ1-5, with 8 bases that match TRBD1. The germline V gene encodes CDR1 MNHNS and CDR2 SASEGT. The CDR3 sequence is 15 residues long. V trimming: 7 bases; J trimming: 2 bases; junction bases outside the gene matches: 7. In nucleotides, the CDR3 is TGTGCCAGCAAAACACCACAGGGGGGCAATCAGCCCCAGCATTTT. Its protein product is CASKTPQGGNQPQHF.

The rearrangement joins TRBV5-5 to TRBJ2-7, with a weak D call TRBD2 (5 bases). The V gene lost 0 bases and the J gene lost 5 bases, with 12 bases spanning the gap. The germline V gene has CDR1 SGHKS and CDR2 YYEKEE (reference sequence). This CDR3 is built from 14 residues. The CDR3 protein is CASSLDRENNEQYF. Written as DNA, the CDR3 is TGTGCCAGCAGCTTGGACCGGGAAAACAACGAGCAGTACTTC.

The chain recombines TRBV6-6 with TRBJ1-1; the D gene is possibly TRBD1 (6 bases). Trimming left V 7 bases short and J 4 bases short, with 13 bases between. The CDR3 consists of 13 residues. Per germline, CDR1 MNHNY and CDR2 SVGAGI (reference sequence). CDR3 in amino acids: CASNLQGPTEAFF. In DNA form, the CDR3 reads TGTGCCAGCAATTTACAGGGCCCCACTGAAGCTTTCTTT.

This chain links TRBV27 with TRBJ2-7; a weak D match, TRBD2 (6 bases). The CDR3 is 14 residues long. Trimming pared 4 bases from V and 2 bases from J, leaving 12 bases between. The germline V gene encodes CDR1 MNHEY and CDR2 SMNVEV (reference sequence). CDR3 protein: CASSSPGGAYEQYF. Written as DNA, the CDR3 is TGTGCCAGCAGTTCCCCTGGCGGGGCCTACGAGCAGTACTTC.

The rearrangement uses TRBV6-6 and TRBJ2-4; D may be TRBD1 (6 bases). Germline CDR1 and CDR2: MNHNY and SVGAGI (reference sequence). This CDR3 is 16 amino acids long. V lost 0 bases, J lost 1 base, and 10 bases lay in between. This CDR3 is CASSYSRTGAKNIQYF. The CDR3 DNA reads TGTGCCAGCAGTTACTCGAGAACAGGGGCCAAAAACATTCAGTACTTC.

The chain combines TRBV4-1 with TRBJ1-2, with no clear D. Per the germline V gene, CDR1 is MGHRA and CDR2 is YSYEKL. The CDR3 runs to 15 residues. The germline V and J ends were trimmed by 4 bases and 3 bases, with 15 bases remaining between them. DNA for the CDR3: TGCGCCAGCAGCCCGGTTGGGAGAGGGCACTATGGCTACACCTTC. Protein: CASSPVGRGHYGYTF.

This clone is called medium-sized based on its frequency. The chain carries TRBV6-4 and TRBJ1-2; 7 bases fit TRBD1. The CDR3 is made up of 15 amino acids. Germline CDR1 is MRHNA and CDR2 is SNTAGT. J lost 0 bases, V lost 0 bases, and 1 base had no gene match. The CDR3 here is CASSDSGTANYGYTF. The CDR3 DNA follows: TGTGCCAGCAGTGACTCGGGGACAGCTAACTATGGCTACACCTTC.

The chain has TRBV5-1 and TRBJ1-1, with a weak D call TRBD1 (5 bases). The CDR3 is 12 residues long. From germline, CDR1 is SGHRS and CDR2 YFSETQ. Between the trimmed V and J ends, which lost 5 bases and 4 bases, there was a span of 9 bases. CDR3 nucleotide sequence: TGCGCCAGCAGAGGGGTGGCCACTGAAGCTTTCTTT. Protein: CASRGVATEAFF.

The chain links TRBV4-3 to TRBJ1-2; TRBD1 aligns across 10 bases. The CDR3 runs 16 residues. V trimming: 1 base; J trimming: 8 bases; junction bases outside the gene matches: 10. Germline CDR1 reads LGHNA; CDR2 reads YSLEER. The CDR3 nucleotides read TGCGCCAGCAGCCAAGTTGGGACAGGGGATAGCGTAGGCTACACCTTC. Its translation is CASSQVGTGDSVGYTF.

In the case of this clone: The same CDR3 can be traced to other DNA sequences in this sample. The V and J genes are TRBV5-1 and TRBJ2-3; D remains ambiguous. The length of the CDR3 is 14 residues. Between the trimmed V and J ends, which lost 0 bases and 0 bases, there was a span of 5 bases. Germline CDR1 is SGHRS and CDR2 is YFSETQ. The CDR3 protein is CASSLATSTDTQYF. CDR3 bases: TGCGCCAGCAGCTTGGCGACTAGCACAGATACGCAGTATTTT.

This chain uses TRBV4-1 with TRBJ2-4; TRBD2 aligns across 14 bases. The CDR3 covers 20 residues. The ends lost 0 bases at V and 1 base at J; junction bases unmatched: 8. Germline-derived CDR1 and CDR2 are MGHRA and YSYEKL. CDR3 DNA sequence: TGCGCCAGCAGCCAAGAATATGGGACTAGCGGGAGCGTGGCCAAAAACATTCAGTACTTC. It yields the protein CASSQEYGTSGSVAKNIQYF.

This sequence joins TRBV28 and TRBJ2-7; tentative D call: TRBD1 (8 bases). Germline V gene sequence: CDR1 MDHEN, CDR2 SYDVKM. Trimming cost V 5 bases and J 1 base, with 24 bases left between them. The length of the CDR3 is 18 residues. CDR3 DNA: TGTGCCAGCAGTCAGGGGGCCCTAACTAGCGCGACATCCTACGAGCAGTACTTC. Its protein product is CASSQGALTSATSYEQYF.

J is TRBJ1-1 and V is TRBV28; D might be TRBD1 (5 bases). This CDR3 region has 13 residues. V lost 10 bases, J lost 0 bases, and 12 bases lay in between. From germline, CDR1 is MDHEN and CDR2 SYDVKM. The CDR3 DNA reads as TGTGCCACCTGGGGCAGAATGAACACTGAAGCTTTCTTT. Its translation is CATWGRMNTEAFF.

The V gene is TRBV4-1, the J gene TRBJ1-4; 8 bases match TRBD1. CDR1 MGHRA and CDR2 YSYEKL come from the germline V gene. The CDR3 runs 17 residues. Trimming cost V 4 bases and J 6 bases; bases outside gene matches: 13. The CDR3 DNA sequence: TGCGCCAGCAGCCCCTCCCAGGGGGCGTGGGCGTATGAAAAACTGTTTTTT. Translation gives CASSPSQGAWAYEKLFF.